This is a list of T cell receptor beta chains from one sample in a study of T cells in Graves' hyperthyroidism and ophthalmopathy. TCRdb fed the multiplex PCR reads into MiXCR, producing one record per CDR3 protein. The sample records hundreds of thousands of distinct CDR3 sequences, about 18% being singletons. Sequencing was carried out using blood. Receptors originate from a woman in her late teens or twenties with Graves' hyperthyroidism. CDR3s include the opening cysteine and the closing phenylalanine or tryptophan. A D gene is named only where the DNA matches it firmly. Some rows have no size entry. The others give once, few or many, or a class for an expanded clone.

v_call: TRBV9; d_call: .; clone_size: few; j_call: TRBJ1-2; cdr3_aa: CASSVGHSNYGYTF; cdr3_nt: TGTGCCAGCAGCGTAGGACATTCTAACTATGGCTACACCTTC
v_call: TRBV10-3; d_call: TRBD1; clone_size: many; j_call: TRBJ1-2; cdr3_aa: CAIRGQPNSEGYTF; cdr3_nt: TGTGCCATCAGGGGACAGCCGAACTCGGAAGGCTACACCTTC
v_call: TRBV11-2; d_call: .; clone_size: .; j_call: TRBJ1-3; cdr3_aa: CASSPRVRGITIYF; cdr3_nt: TGTGCCAGCAGCCCCAGGGTGAGGGGAATCACCATATATTTT
v_call: TRBV6-2/TRBV6-3; d_call: TRBD1; clone_size: .; j_call: TRBJ1-1; cdr3_aa: CATAPGQANTEAFF; cdr3_nt: TGTGCCACTGCTCCGGGACAGGCTAACACTGAAGCTTTCTTT
v_call: TRBV6-1; d_call: .; clone_size: few; j_call: TRBJ1-6; cdr3_aa: CASTRRGPQSSYNSPLHF; cdr3_nt: TGTGCCAGCACCAGAAGGGGACCGCAGAGCTCCTATAATTCACCCCTCCACTTT
v_call: TRBV11-1; d_call: .; clone_size: many; j_call: TRBJ2-7; cdr3_aa: CASSLQGYFSYEQYF; cdr3_nt: TGTGCCAGCAGCTTGCAGGGGTATTTTTCCTACGAGCAGTACTTC
v_call: TRBV10-3; d_call: TRBD1; clone_size: .; j_call: TRBJ2-7; cdr3_aa: CAIRRGQGAGNEQYF; cdr3_nt: TGTGCCATCAGGAGGGGACAGGGGGCAGGCAACGAGCAGTACTTC
v_call: TRBV7-6; d_call: TRBD1; clone_size: many; j_call: TRBJ1-1; cdr3_aa: CASSARQGGSEAFF; cdr3_nt: TGTGCCAGCAGCGCTCGACAGGGAGGTTCTGAAGCTTTCTTT
v_call: TRBV6-5; d_call: .; clone_size: many; j_call: TRBJ1-2; cdr3_aa: CASSYLREGGFDYGYTF; cdr3_nt: TGTGCCAGCAGTTACTTGAGGGAAGGCGGATTTGACTATGGCTACACCTTC
v_call: TRBV5-6; d_call: .; clone_size: few; j_call: TRBJ1-2; cdr3_aa: CASTPGGGYGYTF; cdr3_nt: TGTGCCAGCACCCCCGGGGGGGGCTATGGCTACACCTTC
v_call: TRBV12-3/TRBV12-4; d_call: .; clone_size: .; j_call: TRBJ1-2; cdr3_aa: CASRPSDFYGYTF; cdr3_nt: TGTGCCAGCAGACCTTCCGACTTCTATGGCTACACCTTC
v_call: TRBV5-1; d_call: .; clone_size: many; j_call: TRBJ2-7; cdr3_aa: CASTDRETSYEQYF; cdr3_nt: TGCGCCAGCACCGACCGGGAAACCTCCTACGAGCAGTACTTC
v_call: TRBV12-3/TRBV12-4; d_call: .; clone_size: once; j_call: TRBJ2-5; cdr3_aa: CASSLMAVETQYF; cdr3_nt: TGTGCCAGCAGTTTAATGGCTGTAGAGACCCAGTACTTC
v_call: TRBV5-1; d_call: .; clone_size: few; j_call: TRBJ1-1; cdr3_aa: CASTGEGNTEAFF; cdr3_nt: TGCGCCAGCACAGGGGAGGGGAACACTGAAGCTTTCTTT
v_call: TRBV30; d_call: TRBD2; clone_size: .; j_call: TRBJ2-7; cdr3_aa: CAWRGRLAHFGQYF; cdr3_nt: TGTGCCTGGAGGGGAAGACTAGCCCATTTCGGGCAGTACTTC
v_call: TRBV3-1; d_call: TRBD1; clone_size: few; j_call: TRBJ1-5; cdr3_aa: CASSSSDRVGDQPQHF; cdr3_nt: TGTGCCAGCAGCTCCTCGGACAGGGTGGGGGATCAGCCCCAGCATTTT
v_call: TRBV5-1; d_call: .; clone_size: .; j_call: TRBJ1-2; cdr3_aa: CASDHYGYTF; cdr3_nt: TGCGCCAGCGACCACTATGGCTACACCTTC
v_call: TRBV15; d_call: .; clone_size: many; j_call: TRBJ1-2; cdr3_aa: CATSRALEVDYGYTF; cdr3_nt: TGTGCCACCAGCAGGGCCTTGGAGGTTGACTATGGCTACACCTTC
v_call: TRBV4-1; d_call: .; clone_size: many; j_call: TRBJ2-5; cdr3_aa: CASSQGSRGMETQYF; cdr3_nt: TGCGCCAGCAGCCAAGGCTCCAGGGGCATGGAGACCCAGTACTTC
v_call: TRBV4-2; d_call: .; clone_size: many; j_call: TRBJ2-6; cdr3_aa: CASSQEDSSGANVLTF; cdr3_nt: TGTGCCAGCAGCCAAGAGGACAGCTCTGGGGCCAACGTCCTGACTTTC
v_call: TRBV12-3/TRBV12-4; d_call: TRBD1; clone_size: .; j_call: TRBJ2-2; cdr3_aa: CASTPISGTGVTGELFF; cdr3_nt: TGTGCCAGCACCCCGATCTCCGGGACAGGGGTCACCGGGGAGCTGTTTTTT
v_call: TRBV2; d_call: TRBD2; clone_size: .; j_call: TRBJ2-1; cdr3_aa: CASSRGGVSYNEQFF; cdr3_nt: TGTGCCAGTTCGCGCGGGGGGGTAAGCTACAATGAGCAGTTCTTC
v_call: TRBV5-1; d_call: .; clone_size: many; j_call: TRBJ1-2; cdr3_aa: CASSPGVNYGYTF; cdr3_nt: TGCGCCAGCAGTCCAGGAGTAAACTATGGCTACACCTTC
v_call: TRBV20-1; d_call: TRBD2; clone_size: many; j_call: TRBJ2-2; cdr3_aa: CSAEGLAGVTGELFF; cdr3_nt: TGCAGTGCTGAGGGACTAGCGGGGGTCACCGGGGAGCTGTTTTTT
v_call: TRBV2; d_call: .; clone_size: .; j_call: TRBJ1-2; cdr3_aa: CASRAGRFLYGYTF; cdr3_nt: TGTGCCAGCAGAGCCGGACGGTTCCTATATGGCTACACCTTC
v_call: TRBV28; d_call: TRBD1; clone_size: many; j_call: TRBJ2-7; cdr3_aa: CASWTGPSYEQYF; cdr3_nt: TGTGCCAGCTGGACAGGACCCTCCTACGAGCAGTACTTC
v_call: TRBV6-1; d_call: .; clone_size: .; j_call: TRBJ1-6; cdr3_aa: CASSPLDSNDSPLHF; cdr3_nt: TGTGCCAGCAGTCCTTTGGACAGTAATGATTCACCCCTCCACTTT
v_call: TRBV6-1; d_call: .; clone_size: many; j_call: TRBJ1-2; cdr3_aa: CASNGANYGYTF; cdr3_nt: TGTGCCAGCAATGGGGCTAACTATGGCTACACCTTC
v_call: TRBV20-1; d_call: .; clone_size: few; j_call: TRBJ2-5; cdr3_aa: CSARVEQETQYF; cdr3_nt: TGCAGTGCTAGAGTCGAACAAGAGACCCAGTACTTC
v_call: TRBV20-1; d_call: .; clone_size: many; j_call: TRBJ2-7; cdr3_aa: CSASSSRTGTNYEQYF; cdr3_nt: TGCAGTGCTAGCTCCTCAAGGACAGGGACTAACTACGAGCAGTACTTC
v_call: TRBV12-3/TRBV12-4; d_call: TRBD1; clone_size: .; j_call: TRBJ2-7; cdr3_aa: CASSRPDRDPYEQYF; cdr3_nt: TGTGCCAGCAGCAGACCCGACAGGGATCCCTACGAGCAGTACTTC
v_call: TRBV5-1; d_call: TRBD1; clone_size: .; j_call: TRBJ2-5; cdr3_aa: CASSFGTAKETQYF; cdr3_nt: TGCGCCAGCAGCTTCGGGACAGCAAAAGAGACCCAGTACTTC
v_call: TRBV12-3/TRBV12-4; d_call: .; clone_size: many; j_call: TRBJ2-2; cdr3_aa: CASSTLNTGELFF; cdr3_nt: TGTGCCAGCTCGACACTGAACACCGGGGAGCTGTTTTTT
v_call: TRBV28; d_call: .; clone_size: many; j_call: TRBJ1-1; cdr3_aa: CASSLWANTEAFF; cdr3_nt: TGTGCCAGCAGTTTATGGGCTAACACTGAAGCTTTCTTT
v_call: TRBV5-5; d_call: .; clone_size: many; j_call: TRBJ2-2; cdr3_aa: CASRAGNTGELFF; cdr3_nt: TGTGCCAGCAGAGCGGGGAACACCGGGGAGCTGTTTTTT
v_call: TRBV28; d_call: .; clone_size: many; j_call: TRBJ1-1; cdr3_aa: CASSVIQGMNTEAFF; cdr3_nt: TGTGCCAGCAGTGTAATTCAGGGTATGAACACTGAAGCTTTCTTT
v_call: TRBV30; d_call: .; clone_size: .; j_call: TRBJ2-4; cdr3_aa: CAWSLVIPNIQYF; cdr3_nt: TGTGCCTGGAGTTTGGTAATACCGAACATTCAGTACTTC
v_call: TRBV27; d_call: .; clone_size: many; j_call: TRBJ2-7; cdr3_aa: CASSLRDTFYEQYF; cdr3_nt: TGTGCCAGCAGTTTACGGGACACCTTCTACGAGCAGTACTTC
v_call: TRBV5-1; d_call: .; clone_size: few; j_call: TRBJ2-5; cdr3_aa: CASSYGTKQETQYF; cdr3_nt: TGCGCCAGCAGCTACGGGACAAAGCAAGAGACCCAGTACTTC
v_call: TRBV7-9; d_call: TRBD1; clone_size: few; j_call: TRBJ2-5; cdr3_aa: CASSTGQGEETKYF; cdr3_nt: TGTGCCAGCAGCACCGGACAGGGGGAAGAGACCAAGTACTTC
v_call: TRBV29-1; d_call: TRBD1; clone_size: many; j_call: TRBJ2-7; cdr3_aa: CSVRTGGQNEQYF; cdr3_nt: TGCAGCGTTAGGACAGGGGGCCAGAACGAGCAGTACTTC
v_call: TRBV6-1; d_call: .; clone_size: .; j_call: TRBJ1-2; cdr3_aa: CANLTGKGYTF; cdr3_nt: TGTGCCAACCTGACAGGCAAAGGCTACACCTTC
v_call: TRBV29-1; d_call: TRBD2; clone_size: many; j_call: TRBJ2-2; cdr3_aa: CSVEQASGGTGELFF; cdr3_nt: TGCAGCGTTGAACAGGCTAGCGGGGGAACCGGGGAGCTGTTTTTT
v_call: TRBV6-2/TRBV6-3; d_call: .; clone_size: .; j_call: TRBJ1-1; cdr3_aa: CASLDPNTEAFF; cdr3_nt: TGTGCCAGCCTCGACCCTAACACTGAAGCTTTCTTT
v_call: TRBV27; d_call: TRBD1; clone_size: .; j_call: TRBJ1-6; cdr3_aa: CASSLLLGTGGSPLHF; cdr3_nt: TGTGCCAGCAGTTTACTACTCGGGACAGGGGGGTCACCCCTCCACTTT
v_call: TRBV20-1; d_call: .; clone_size: .; j_call: TRBJ1-3; cdr3_aa: CSARVVRDTIYF; cdr3_nt: TGCAGTGCTAGAGTAGTTCGGGACACCATATATTTT
v_call: TRBV20-1; d_call: .; clone_size: .; j_call: TRBJ1-5; cdr3_aa: CSVQEGGGGNQPQHF; cdr3_nt: TGCAGTGTACAAGAGGGGGGTGGGGGCAATCAGCCCCAGCATTTT
v_call: TRBV7-8; d_call: .; clone_size: many; j_call: TRBJ2-7; cdr3_aa: CASSRQGGDYEQYF; cdr3_nt: TGTGCCAGCAGCCGCCAGGGGGGGGACTACGAGCAGTACTTC
v_call: TRBV6-1; d_call: TRBD1; clone_size: many; j_call: TRBJ1-1; cdr3_aa: CASRDRVVAENTEAFF; cdr3_nt: TGTGCCAGCAGGGACAGGGTGGTAGCGGAGAACACTGAAGCTTTCTTT
v_call: TRBV27; d_call: .; clone_size: .; j_call: TRBJ2-7; cdr3_aa: CASSLSRTTDTPYEQYF; cdr3_nt: TGTGCCAGCAGTTTATCGCGGACGACAGATACACCCTACGAGCAGTACTTC
v_call: TRBV3-1; d_call: .; clone_size: many; j_call: TRBJ2-5; cdr3_aa: CASSRTKKETQYF; cdr3_nt: TGTGCCAGCAGCCGAACTAAAAAAGAGACCCAGTACTTC
v_call: TRBV12-3/TRBV12-4; d_call: .; clone_size: many; j_call: TRBJ1-1; cdr3_aa: CASSPPRGNTEAFF; cdr3_nt: TGTGCCAGCAGTCCTCCACGGGGGAACACTGAAGCTTTCTTT